This passage covers 19 T cell receptor beta chains from one sample sequenced in a study of cytomegalovirus exposure and HLA in healthy donors. The PCR contained 60 Vbeta and 13 Jbeta primers. The table came from immunoSEQ multiplex PCR; TCRdb's copy has only in-frame clones and leaves some out. This sample has 85,000 to 130,000 clones, with roughly 83% found just once. The material sequenced was PBMCs. Receptors were obtained from a female donor in good health and CMV-seropositive.

Only a few counts were recorded for this clone. The chain joins TRBV7-2 to TRBJ2-5; 7 bases are shared with TRBD2. The DNA end favors TRBJ2-7, so the J call may be wrong. The CDR3 spans 16 residues. CDR1 SGHTA and CDR2 FQGNSA come from the germline V gene. This CDR3 reads CASSLEGTTAAYEQYF. The CDR3 nucleotides read TGTGCCAGCAGCTTAGAGGGGACTACCGCCGCCTACGAGCAGTACTTC.

The chain links TRBV19 to TRBJ1-1; TRBD1 might be the D (6 bases). The CDR3 extends over 11 amino acids. Germline CDR1 and CDR2: LNHDA and SQIVND (reference sequence). V lost 10 bases and J lost 5, with 11 bases in between. The CDR3: CATVRGTEAFF. The CDR3 DNA sequence: TGTGCCACCGTGAGGGGGACTGAAGCTTTCTTT. The whole variable domain, filled in from reference TRBV19 and TRBJ1-1, reads DGGITQSPKYLFRKEGQNVTLSCEQNLNHDAMYWYRQDPGQGLRLIYYSQIVNDFQKGDIAEGYSVSREKKESFPLTVTSAQKNPTAFYLCATVRGTEAFFGQGTRLTVV.

The gene calls are TRBV6-1 and TRBJ2-3; 13 bases fit TRBD2. The V and J ends lost 1 base and 0 bases, in that order; junction bases with no gene match: 4. CDR3 length equals 18 residues. Germline-derived CDR1 and CDR2 are MNHNS and SASEGT. The CDR3: CASSEGLAGGGSTDTQYF. The CDR3 DNA reads as TGTGCCAGCAGTGAAGGACTAGCGGGAGGAGGGAGCACAGATACGCAGTATTTT.

The gene calls are TRBV7-6 and TRBJ1-2, with 7 bases aligning to TRBD1. Germline CDR1 reads SGHVS; CDR2 reads FNYEAQ. V gave up 1 base and J gave up 4 bases; unmatched junction bases: 3. This CDR3 contains 14 residues. The DNA for the CDR3 is TGTGCCAGCAGCTTAGGGCAGGGGGTCTATGGCTACACCTTC. Amino acids: CASSLGQGVYGYTF.

The chain recombines TRBV27 with TRBJ2-6; D gene uncertain. Germline assignment: CDR1 MNHEY and CDR2 SMNVEV (reference sequence). This CDR3 has 17 residues. The V end was cut by 2 bases, the J end by 1 base, with 12 bases between. DNA of the CDR3: TGTGCCAGCAGTTTACCCACATTCAGGTCTGGGGCCAACGTCCTGACTTTC. Translating gives CASSLPTFRSGANVLTF.

This clone was seen more than once but under ten times. This chain connects TRBV30 to TRBJ2-5, with a possible D match to TRBD1 (5 bases). V shed 3 bases and J shed 2 bases, with 10 bases lying between them. Germline CDR1 is GTSNPN and CDR2 is SVGIG (reference sequence). The CDR3 is 13 amino acids. This CDR3 reads CAWSGHPQETQYF. The CDR3 bases are TGTGCCTGGAGCGGACACCCACAAGAGACCCAGTACTTC.

The chain has TRBV19 and TRBJ1-4; 7 nucleotides line up with TRBD1. Germline V lookup: CDR1 LNHDA, CDR2 SQIVND (reference sequence). This CDR3 region has 14 residues. J gave up 8 bases and V 6 bases, and 9 bases lay outside the gene matches. CDR3 protein: CASSPVTGREKLFF. The DNA for the CDR3 is TGTGCCAGTAGCCCAGTGACAGGGCGGGAAAAACTGTTTTTT.

Details on this clone: One junction end does not reproduce the germline sequence, and a read error may be involved. The chain is built from TRBV7-9 and TRBJ1-2, with D unclear. The CDR3 totals 12 residues. CDR1 and CDR2 (germline): SEHNR, FQNEAQ (reference sequence). The CDR3 sequence is CSSSSGSYGYTF. CDR3 DNA sequence: TGTTCCAGCAGTTCCGGGTCCTATGGCTACACCTTC.

The chain is built from TRBV6-5 and TRBJ1-5; no definite D call. This CDR3 comprises 15 residues. Per the germline V gene, CDR1 is MNHEY and CDR2 is SVGAGI. The CDR3, as DNA: TGTGCGTCCCGGGGAACGGACGTAGGCAATCAGCCCCAGCATTTT. It specifies CASRGTDVGNQPQHF.

There are a few counts of this clone. J is TRBJ2-7 and V is TRBV19, with unresolved D. The germline gives CDR1 LNHDA, CDR2 SQIVND (reference sequence). V was shortened by 3 bases and J by 0 bases, with 9 bases between the two germline ends. This CDR3 has 14 residues. The CDR3 spells CASSIAGSSYEQYF. Here the CDR3 DNA reads TGTGCCAGTAGTATCGCAGGAAGCTCCTACGAGCAGTACTTC.

This clone was seen a single time. In nucleotides, the CDR3 is TGTGCTAGCGCCGGGGGGGACAAAAACATTCAGTACTTC. It yields the protein CASAGGDKNIQYF. This sequence joins TRBV18 and TRBJ2-4; TRBD2 aligns across 8 bases. The germline gives CDR1 KGHSH, CDR2 LQKENI. The CDR3 loop spans 13 amino acids.

With respect to this clone: A far larger clone is off by one base, so a read error is likely. This sample also contains other DNA sequences that code for the same CDR3. The chain recombines TRBV5-1 with TRBJ1-1, with 12 positions matching TRBD1. CDR1 is SGHRS, CDR2 YFSETQ, per germline. V shed 4 bases, J shed 4 bases, and the junction held 5 bases outside the gene matches. CDR3 length: 15 amino acids. CDR3 DNA sequence: TGCGCCAGCAGCCCGGGACAGGGGGCTTCCACTGAAGCTTTCTTT. It yields the protein CASSPGQGASTEAFF.

V is TRBV6-5 and J is TRBJ1-2, with 8 bases aligning to TRBD1. The CDR3 runs 15 residues. Germline V gene sequence: CDR1 MNHEY, CDR2 SVGAGI. The ends lost 2 bases at V and 4 bases at J; junction bases unmatched: 6. CDR3 protein: CASSYRGQGGYGYTF. The CDR3, as DNA: TGTGCCAGCAGTTACCGAGGACAGGGAGGCTATGGCTACACCTTC.

The rearrangement joins TRBV13 to TRBJ2-7, with TRBD1 identical over 10 bases. This CDR3 has 15 residues. With V trimmed by 3 bases and J by 0 bases, 2 bases remained unmatched. CDR1 PRHDT and CDR2 FYEKMQ come from the germline V gene (reference sequence). The CDR3 region is CASSFRDRGSYEQYF. Written as DNA, the CDR3 is TGTGCCAGCAGCTTCAGGGACAGGGGCTCCTACGAGCAGTACTTC.

The sample holds a few counts of this clone. The J gene is TRBJ2-1, the V gene TRBV7-2, with 10 bases aligning to TRBD2. The trim removed 1 base at V and 7 bases at J, leaving 4 bases unmatched. Germline CDR1 reads SGHTA; CDR2 reads FQGNSA. The CDR3 runs to 15 residues. The CDR3 nucleotides are TGTGCCAGCAGCTTAGAGCTAGCGGGAGTAAATGAGCAGTTCTTC. Encoded protein: CASSLELAGVNEQFF.

This chain uses TRBV5-1 with TRBJ2-5; D possibly corresponds to TRBD2 (7 bases). Germline V gene lookup returns CDR1 SGHRS and CDR2 YFSETQ. CDR3 length equals 15 residues. With 4 bases removed from V and 4 bases from J, the gap between germline ends came to 17 bases. CDR3 residues: CASSPAFRGAETQYF. The CDR3 DNA sequence: TGCGCCAGCAGCCCCGCTTTTCGGGGGGCAGAGACCCAGTACTTC. The full variable domain, in which reference TRBV5-1 and TRBJ2-5 provide the parts outside the CDR3, is KAGVTQTPRYLIKTRGQQVTLSCSPISGHRSVSWYQQTPGQGLQFLFEYFSETQRNKGNFPGRFSGRQFSNSRSEMNVSTLELGDSALYLCASSPAFRGAETQYFGPGTRLLVL.

The rearrangement links TRBV6-5 to TRBJ1-5; D may be TRBD1 (6 bases). Germline values: CDR1 MNHEY, CDR2 SVGAGI. The germline V and J ends were trimmed by 6 bases and 0 bases, with 12 bases remaining between them. The CDR3 has 15 amino acids. The CDR3 spells CASSPGTTSNQPQHF. In nucleotides, the CDR3 is TGTGCCAGCAGCCCCGGGACAACTAGCAATCAGCCCCAGCATTTT.

The chain uses TRBV9 and TRBJ2-3; D not certain. V lost 2 bases to trimming and J lost 0 bases, with 10 bases between them. CDR1 is SGDLS and CDR2 is YYNGEE in the germline V gene. The CDR3 runs 15 residues. This CDR3 reads CASSVPLTSTDTQYF. As DNA, the CDR3 is TGTGCCAGCAGCGTCCCTCTGACTAGCACAGATACGCAGTATTTT.

The CDR3 region is CASSVSGTPQETQYF. CDR3 in DNA: TGCGCCAGCAGCGTCTCCGGGACTCCTCAAGAGACCCAGTACTTC. The rearrangement links TRBV5-1 to TRBJ2-5; the D gene is possibly TRBD2 (6 bases). Germline-derived CDR1 and CDR2 are SGHRS and YFSETQ. The CDR3 extends over 15 amino acids. The germline V and J ends were trimmed by 4 bases and 2 bases, with 15 bases remaining between them.